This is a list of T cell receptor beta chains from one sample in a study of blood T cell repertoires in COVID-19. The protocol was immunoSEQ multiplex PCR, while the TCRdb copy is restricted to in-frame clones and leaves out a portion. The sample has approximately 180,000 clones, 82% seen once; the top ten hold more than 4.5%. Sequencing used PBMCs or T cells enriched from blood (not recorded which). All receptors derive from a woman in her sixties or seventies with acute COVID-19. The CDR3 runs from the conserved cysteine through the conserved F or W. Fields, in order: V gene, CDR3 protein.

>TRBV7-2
CASSRGGAQFF
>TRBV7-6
CASSLGADRGYGYTF
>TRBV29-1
CSVGPLQGIIVDTEAFF
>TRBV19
CASSPRGQGRPGELFF
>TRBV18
CASSPLAGGSFGETQYF
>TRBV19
CASSVGQGAKHQPQHF
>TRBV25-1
CASSATGAYGYTF
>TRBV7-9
CASSLAAGEGTDTQYF
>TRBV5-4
CASSIDRATYEQYF
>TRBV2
CASTSANTGELFF
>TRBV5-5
CASTPGGQNIQYF
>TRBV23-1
CASSSKQGLKNSPLHF
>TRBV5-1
CASSPGLAGGFQETQYF
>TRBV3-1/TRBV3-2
CASSQGLVYNEQFF
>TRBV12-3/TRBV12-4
CASSLGPAEGYTF
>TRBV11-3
CASSLWGVSPYNEQFF
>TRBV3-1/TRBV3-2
CASSQDDRSPQYF
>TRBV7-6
CASSFPGLAPPDEQFF
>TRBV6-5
CASSSGTGFNSPLHF
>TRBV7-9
CASSLGLAGGGNEQFF
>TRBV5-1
CASSLEGGSTNEKLFF
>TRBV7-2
CASSLEWSQHTDTQYF
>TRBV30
CAWTPGHANTEAFF
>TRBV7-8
CASSLEAGSGNTIYF
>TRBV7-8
CASSRGEWETQYF
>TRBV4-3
CASSQDRASYEQYF
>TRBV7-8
CASSLIREAWGYTF
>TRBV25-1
CASSIRTGTGANVLTF
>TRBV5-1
CASSLDPGGFLTYGYTF
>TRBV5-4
CASSFLAGTNTGELFF
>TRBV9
CASSVMTGGTNYGYTF
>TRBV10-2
CASSDSRRRGETQYF
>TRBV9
CASSVDEGLYEKLFF
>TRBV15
CATSRASRVDEAFF
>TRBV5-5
CASSFEIPATNEKLFF
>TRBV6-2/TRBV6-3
CASSYLDTSTEAFF
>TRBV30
CALDRGSGANVLTF
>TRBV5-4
CASSLEEGGYTF
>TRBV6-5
CASTQARGGANTQYF
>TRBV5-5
CASSRLAGATDTQYF
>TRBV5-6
CASSLGGILGSPLHF
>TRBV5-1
CASSPVSLFLGQGADEKLFF
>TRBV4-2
CASSQEPSLSSYNEQFF
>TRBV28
CAIRLGPNSPLHF
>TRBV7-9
CASSLVPNMNTEAFF
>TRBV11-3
CASSSGQGAMTQYF
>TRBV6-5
CASSYSWGHDNSPLHF
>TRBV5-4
CASSLDAIFNPYEQYF
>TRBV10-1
CASSPGLAADTQYF
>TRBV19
CASGQAPNYGYTF
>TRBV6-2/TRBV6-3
CASSLTSGRSHEQFF
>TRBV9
CASSTQGSAGNTIYF
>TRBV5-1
CASSQKTGQAKNIQYF